This T cell receptor beta chain was documented in a study of beta chain features in type 1 diabetes. Study outcomes and limitations: Type 1 diabetes patients showed a moderate but significant shortening of TCRB CDR3s in all four CD4+ subsets.

Germline CDR1 is LGHNA and CDR2 is YNFKEQ. The CDR3 is 16 amino acids. Regarding this clone: Its cognate antigen is unknown. Mismatch with germline at one junction end may stem from a read error.

Expressed TCRB transcripts were sequenced because the isolated RNA had all been reverse transcribed beforehand. Data came from immunoSEQ multiplex PCR; TCRdb stores just in-frame clones and leaves some out. The sample yields roughly 310,000 clones, approximately 11% seen once. Sequencing was carried out using naive CD4+ T cells from blood. This chain uses TRBV4-2 with TRBJ2-3; the match to TRBD2 covers 7 bases. This TCR was recovered from a woman in her 30s in good health. CDR3 in amino acids: CASSQPVGGSKDTQYF. The CDR3, as DNA: TGTGCCAGCAGCCAACCTGTGGGAGGGAGCAAAGATACGCAGTATTTT.